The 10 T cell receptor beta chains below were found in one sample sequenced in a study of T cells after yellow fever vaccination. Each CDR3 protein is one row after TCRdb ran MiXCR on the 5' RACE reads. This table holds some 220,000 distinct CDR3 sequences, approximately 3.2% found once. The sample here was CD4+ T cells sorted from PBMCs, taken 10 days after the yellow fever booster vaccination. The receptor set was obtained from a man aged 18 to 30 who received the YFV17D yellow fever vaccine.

This chain's CDR3 is CASSQEVGIGEAFF. CDR3 bases: TGCGCCAGCAGCCAAGAAGTAGGGATAGGTGAAGCTTTCTTT. The chain uses TRBV4-3 and TRBJ1-1; D not certain. Germline-derived CDR1 and CDR2 are LGHNA and YSLEER. Trimming took 0 bases from V and 7 from J, leaving 12 bases between them. The CDR3 extends over 14 amino acids.

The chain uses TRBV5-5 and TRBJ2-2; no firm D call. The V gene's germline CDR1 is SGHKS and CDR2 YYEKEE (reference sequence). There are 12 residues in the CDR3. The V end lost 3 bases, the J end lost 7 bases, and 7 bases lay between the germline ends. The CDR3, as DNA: TGTGCCAGCAGCTCCATTTACGGGGAGCTGTTTTTT. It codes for CASSSIYGELFF.

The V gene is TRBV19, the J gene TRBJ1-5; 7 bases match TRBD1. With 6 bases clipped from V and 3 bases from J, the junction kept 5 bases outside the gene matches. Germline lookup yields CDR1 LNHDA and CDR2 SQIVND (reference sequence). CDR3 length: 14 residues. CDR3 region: CASRTGFYNQPQHF. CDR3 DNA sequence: TGTGCCAGTAGGACAGGGTTTTACAATCAGCCCCAGCATTTT.

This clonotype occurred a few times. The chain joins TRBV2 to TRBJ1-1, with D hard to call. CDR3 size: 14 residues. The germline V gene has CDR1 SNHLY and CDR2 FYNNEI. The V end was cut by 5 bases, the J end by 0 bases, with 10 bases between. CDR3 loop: CASSPTVMNTEAFF. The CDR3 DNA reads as TGTGCCAGCAGTCCCACCGTCATGAACACTGAAGCTTTCTTT.

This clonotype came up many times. The CDR3 region has the DNA TGCAGTGCTATCCGGGCCGAGGGGGCGGATACGCAGTATTTT. Encoded protein: CSAIRAEGADTQYF. The chain combines TRBV20-1 with TRBJ2-3; TRBD1 agrees at 7 bases. The V segment lost 4 bases and the J segment 6 bases; nucleotides outside the gene matches: 10. Germline V gene lookup returns CDR1 DFQATT and CDR2 SNEGSKA (reference sequence). This CDR3 region has 14 residues.

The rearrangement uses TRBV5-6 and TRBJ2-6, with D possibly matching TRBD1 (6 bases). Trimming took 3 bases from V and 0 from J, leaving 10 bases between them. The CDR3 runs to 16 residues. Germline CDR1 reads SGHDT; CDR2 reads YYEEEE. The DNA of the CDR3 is TGTGCCAGCAGCTACAGACAGGCCTCTGGGGCCAACGTCCTGACTTTC. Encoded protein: CASSYRQASGANVLTF. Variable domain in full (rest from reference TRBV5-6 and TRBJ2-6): DAGVTQSPTHLIKTRGQQVTLRCSPKSGHDTVSWYQQALGQGPQFIFQYYEEEERQRGNFPDRFSGHQFPNYSSELNVNALLLGDSALYLCASSYRQASGANVLTFGAGSRLTVL.

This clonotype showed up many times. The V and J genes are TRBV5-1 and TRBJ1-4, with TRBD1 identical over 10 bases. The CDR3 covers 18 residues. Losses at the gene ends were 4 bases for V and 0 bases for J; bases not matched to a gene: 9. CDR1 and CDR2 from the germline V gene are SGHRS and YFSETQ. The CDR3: CASSPWTGGVTTNEKLFF. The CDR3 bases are TGCGCCAGCAGCCCCTGGACAGGGGGAGTGACAACTAATGAAAAACTGTTTTTT.

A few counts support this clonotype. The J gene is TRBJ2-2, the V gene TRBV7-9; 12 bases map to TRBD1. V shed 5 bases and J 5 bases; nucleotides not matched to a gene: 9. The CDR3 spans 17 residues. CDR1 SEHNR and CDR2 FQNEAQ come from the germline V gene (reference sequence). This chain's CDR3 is CASSPPPGQGATGELFF. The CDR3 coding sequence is TGTGCCAGCAGCCCACCACCGGGACAGGGGGCAACCGGGGAGCTGTTTTTT.

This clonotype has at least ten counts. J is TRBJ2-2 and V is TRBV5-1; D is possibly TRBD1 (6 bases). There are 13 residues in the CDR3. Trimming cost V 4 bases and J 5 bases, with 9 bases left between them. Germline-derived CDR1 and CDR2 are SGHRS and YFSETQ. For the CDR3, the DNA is TGCGCCAGCAGCCCGAGGGGGACCGGGGAGCTGTTTTTT. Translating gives CASSPRGTGELFF.

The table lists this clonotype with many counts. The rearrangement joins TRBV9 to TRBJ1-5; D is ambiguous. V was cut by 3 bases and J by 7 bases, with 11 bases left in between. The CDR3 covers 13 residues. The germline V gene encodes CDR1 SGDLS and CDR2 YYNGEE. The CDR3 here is CASSALMGQPQHF. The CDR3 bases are TGTGCCAGCAGCGCCCTAATGGGGCAGCCCCAGCATTTT.